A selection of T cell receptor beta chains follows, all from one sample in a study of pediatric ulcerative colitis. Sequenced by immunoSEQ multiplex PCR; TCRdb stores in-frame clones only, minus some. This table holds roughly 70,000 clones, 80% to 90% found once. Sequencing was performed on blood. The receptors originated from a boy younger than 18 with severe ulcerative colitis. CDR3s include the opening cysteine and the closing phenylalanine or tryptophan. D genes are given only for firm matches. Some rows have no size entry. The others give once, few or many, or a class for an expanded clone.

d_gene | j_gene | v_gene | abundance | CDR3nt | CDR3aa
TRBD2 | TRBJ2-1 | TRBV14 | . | TGTGCCAGCAGCCCTACTAGCGGGAGCTCCTACAATGAGCAGTTCTTC | CASSPTSGSSYNEQFF
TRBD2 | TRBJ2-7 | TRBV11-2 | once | TGTGCCAGCAGCCCTTCGGGGGGATACTACGAGCAGTACTTC | CASSPSGGYYEQYF
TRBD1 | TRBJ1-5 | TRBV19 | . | TGTGCCAGTAGTTACACAGGGGCTCAGCCCCAGCATTTT | CASSYTGAQPQHF
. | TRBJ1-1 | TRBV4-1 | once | TGCGCCAGCAGCCCTCTCACGGACACTGAAGCTTTCTTT | CASSPLTDTEAFF
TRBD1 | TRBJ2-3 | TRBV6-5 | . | TGTGCCAGCAGTTACTTGGGACAGGTCGGAACGGGTACGCAGTATTTT | CASSYLGQVGTGTQYF
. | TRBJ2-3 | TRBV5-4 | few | TGTGCCAGCAGCTTTATGCGGGGTAGCACAGATACGCAGTATTTT | CASSFMRGSTDTQYF
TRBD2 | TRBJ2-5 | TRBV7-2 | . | TGTGCCAGCAGCTTAGGGACTAGCGGGAAAGAGACCCAGTACTTC | CASSLGTSGKETQYF
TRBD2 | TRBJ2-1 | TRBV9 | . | TGTGCCAGCAGCGTCCCGGGACTAGCGGGAGGGCCCCATGAGCAGTTCTTC | CASSVPGLAGGPHEQFF
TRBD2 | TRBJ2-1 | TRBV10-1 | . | TGCGCCAGCAGTGAGTCCGCAGCGGGAACGGGGTACAATGAGCAGTTCTTC | CASSESAAGTGYNEQFF
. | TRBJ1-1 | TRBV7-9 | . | TGTGCCAGCAGCTTAGCTCCGAACACTGAAGCTTTCTTT | CASSLAPNTEAFF
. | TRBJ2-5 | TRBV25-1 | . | TGTGCCAGCAGTGTGTCACAAGAGACCCAGTACTTC | CASSVSQETQYF
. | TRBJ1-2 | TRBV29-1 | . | TGCAGCGCGGAATCTCAGGGTGCGATTCCCTATGGCTACACCTTC | CSAESQGAIPYGYTF
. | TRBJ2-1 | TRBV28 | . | TGTGCCAGCAGTTTATGGGAAGGGGACAATGAGCAGTTCTTC | CASSLWEGDNEQFF
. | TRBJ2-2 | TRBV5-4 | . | TGTGCCAGCAGCTTGGCCCTACAGGGTCCTAGCGGGGAGCTGTTTTTT | CASSLALQGPSGELFF
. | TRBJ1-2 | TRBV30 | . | TGTGCCTGGAGTGGGCAGGGAGGGCTTAACTATGGCTACACCTTC | CAWSGQGGLNYGYTF
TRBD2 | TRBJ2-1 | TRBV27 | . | TGTGCCAGCAGTTTCTCGGGAGGCTACAATGAGCAGTTCTTC | CASSFSGGYNEQFF
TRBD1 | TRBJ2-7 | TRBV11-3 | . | TGTGCCAGCAGTAGGACAGGATCCTACGAGCAGTACTTC | CASSRTGSYEQYF
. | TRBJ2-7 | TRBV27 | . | TGTGCCAGCAGTCCAATCTCGAGCTCCTACGAGCAGTACTTC | CASSPISSSYEQYF
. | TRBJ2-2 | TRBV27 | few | TGTGCCAGCACCTGGGGGGAGCTGTTTTTT | CASTWGELFF
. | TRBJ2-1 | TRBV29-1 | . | TGCAGCGTAGGCCTTGAGCAGTTCTTC | CSVGLEQFF
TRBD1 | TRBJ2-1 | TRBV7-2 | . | TGTGCCAGCAGCCTCCTTGGGACAGTCGGTGAGCAGTTCTTC | CASSLLGTVGEQFF
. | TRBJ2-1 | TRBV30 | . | TGTGCCTGCATGGAGTACAATGAGCAGTTCTTC | CACMEYNEQFF
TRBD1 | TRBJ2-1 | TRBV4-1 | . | TGCGCCAGCAGCCTAGGACAGGGGGGCGGTCTCAATGAGCAGTTCTTC | CASSLGQGGGLNEQFF
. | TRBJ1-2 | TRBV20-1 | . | TGCAGTGCAAGGGGGGACGGTGAAAACTTC | CSARGDGENF
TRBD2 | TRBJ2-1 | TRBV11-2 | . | TGTGCCAGTGGTCTAGCGGGAGTATACAATGAGCAGTTCTTC | CASGLAGVYNEQFF
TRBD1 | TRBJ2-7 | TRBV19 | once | TGTGCCAGTAGTATAGTAGGGGCAGGGGGTCTCAACGAGCAGTACTTC | CASSIVGAGGLNEQYF
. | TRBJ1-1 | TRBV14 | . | TGTGCCAGCAGCCAAAGTGGCGTGAACACTGAAGCTTTCTTT | CASSQSGVNTEAFF
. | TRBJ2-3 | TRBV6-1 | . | TGTGCCAGCAGTGAATTGATACAGGGCACAGATACGCAGTATTTT | CASSELIQGTDTQYF
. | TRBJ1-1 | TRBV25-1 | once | TGTGCCAGCAGTGTCCGGGACGGCTCCACTGAAGCTTTCTTT | CASSVRDGSTEAFF
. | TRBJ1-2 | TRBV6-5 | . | TGTGCCAGCAGAAAGAGGGAAGACAGGACCTTC | CASRKREDRTF
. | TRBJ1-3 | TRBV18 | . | TGTGCCAGCTCACCACCCAGGACTGAGTCTGGAAACACCATATATTTT | CASSPPRTESGNTIYF
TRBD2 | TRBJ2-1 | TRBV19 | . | TGTGCCAGTAGTATAACTAGCGGGACTTACAATGAGCAGTTCTTC | CASSITSGTYNEQFF
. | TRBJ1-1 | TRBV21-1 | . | TGTGCCAGCAGCAAATTGGACCCGAGGGGAAACACTGAAGCTTTCTTT | CASSKLDPRGNTEAFF
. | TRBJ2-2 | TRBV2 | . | TGTGCCAGCAGTGAAACGGGAAGGGAGCTGTTTTTT | CASSETGRELFF
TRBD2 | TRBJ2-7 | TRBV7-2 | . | TGTGCCAGCAGCCCCCCCCTAGCGGGAGTGCCATACGAGCAGTACTTC | CASSPPLAGVPYEQYF
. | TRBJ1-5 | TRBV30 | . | TGTGCCTGGAGTAAAGGGCTTCAGCCCCAGCATTTT | CAWSKGLQPQHF
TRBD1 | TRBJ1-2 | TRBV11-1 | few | TGTGCCAGCAGCGTGCCTCAGGGGGGCCGTTCGGATGGCTACACCTTC | CASSVPQGGRSDGYTF
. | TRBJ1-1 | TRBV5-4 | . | TGCCTTATGGGAGCGACGAACACTGAAGCTTTCTTT | CLMGATNTEAFF
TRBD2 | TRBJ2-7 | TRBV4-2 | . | TGTGCCAGCAGCCAAGGCTTAGCGGGAGGGCCGGGGGAGCAGTACTTC | CASSQGLAGGPGEQYF
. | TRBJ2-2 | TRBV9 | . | TGTGCCAGCAGCCCGTCCCCGAGTACCGGGGAGCTGTTTTTT | CASSPSPSTGELFF
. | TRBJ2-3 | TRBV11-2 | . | TGTGCCAGCAGCGACTACTACGGGCAAGATACGCAGTATTTT | CASSDYYGQDTQYF